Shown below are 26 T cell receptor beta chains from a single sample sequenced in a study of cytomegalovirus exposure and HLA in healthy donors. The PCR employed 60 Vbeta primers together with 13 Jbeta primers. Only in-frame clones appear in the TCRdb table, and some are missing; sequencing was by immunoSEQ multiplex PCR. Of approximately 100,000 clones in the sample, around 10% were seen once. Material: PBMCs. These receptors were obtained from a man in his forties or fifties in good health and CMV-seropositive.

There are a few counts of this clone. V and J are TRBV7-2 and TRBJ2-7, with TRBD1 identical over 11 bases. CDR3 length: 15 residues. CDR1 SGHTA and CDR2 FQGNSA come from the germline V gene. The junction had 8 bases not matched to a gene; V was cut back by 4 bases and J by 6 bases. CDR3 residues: CASSSQVGTGGEQYF. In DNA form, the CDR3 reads TGTGCCAGCAGCTCTCAAGTTGGGACAGGGGGCGAGCAGTACTTC.

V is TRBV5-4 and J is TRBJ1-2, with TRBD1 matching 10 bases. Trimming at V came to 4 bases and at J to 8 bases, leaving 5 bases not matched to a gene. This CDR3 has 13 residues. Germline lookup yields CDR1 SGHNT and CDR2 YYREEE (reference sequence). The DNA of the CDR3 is TGTGCCAGCAGCATGACAGGGGGCGCGGGCTACACCTTC. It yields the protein CASSMTGGAGYTF.

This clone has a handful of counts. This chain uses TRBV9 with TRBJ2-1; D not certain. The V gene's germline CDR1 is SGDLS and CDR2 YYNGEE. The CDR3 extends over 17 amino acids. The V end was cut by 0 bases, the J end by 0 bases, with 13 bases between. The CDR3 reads CASSVGVEVYSYNEQFF. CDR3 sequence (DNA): TGTGCCAGCAGCGTAGGGGTCGAGGTGTACTCCTACAATGAGCAGTTCTTC.

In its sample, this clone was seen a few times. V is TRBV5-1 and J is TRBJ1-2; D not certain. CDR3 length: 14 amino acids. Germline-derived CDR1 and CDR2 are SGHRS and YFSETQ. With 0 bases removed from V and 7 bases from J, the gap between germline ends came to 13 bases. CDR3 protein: CASSLGMLSGGYTF. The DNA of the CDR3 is TGCGCCAGCAGCTTGGGGATGTTGTCGGGTGGCTACACCTTC.

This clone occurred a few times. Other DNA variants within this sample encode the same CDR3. In DNA form, the CDR3 reads TGCGCCAGCAGCTCTCGACAGGGGGTCGGAGAGACCCAGTACTTC. Its translation: CASSSRQGVGETQYF. The chain carries TRBV5-1 and TRBJ2-5; 9 bases align to TRBD1. The CDR3 is 15 amino acids. V lost 3 bases and J lost 4; bases outside the gene matches: 7. Germline V gene sequence: CDR1 SGHRS, CDR2 YFSETQ.

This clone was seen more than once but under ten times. The CDR3 coding sequence is TGTGCCAGCAGTTCGGCCCCTCGACTAGCGGGTGAGACCCAGTACTTC. Protein: CASSSAPRLAGETQYF. The chain links TRBV27 to TRBJ2-5; TRBD2 agrees at 10 bases. Germline trimming cut 4 bases from V and 5 bases from J; bases unmatched to any gene: 10. The CDR3 covers 16 residues. The germline V gene encodes CDR1 MNHEY and CDR2 SMNVEV (reference sequence).

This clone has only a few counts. The CDR3 coding sequence is TGTGCCAGCAGCTTAGACCTCCCGGGGGGTCTCCACAATGAGCAGTTCTTC. Encoded protein: CASSLDLPGGLHNEQFF. V and J are TRBV11-3 and TRBJ2-1; 7 bases are shared with TRBD2. Germline CDR1 reads SGHNT; CDR2 reads YENEEA. The CDR3 length is 17 residues. V gave up 0 bases and J gave up 5 bases; unmatched junction bases: 10.

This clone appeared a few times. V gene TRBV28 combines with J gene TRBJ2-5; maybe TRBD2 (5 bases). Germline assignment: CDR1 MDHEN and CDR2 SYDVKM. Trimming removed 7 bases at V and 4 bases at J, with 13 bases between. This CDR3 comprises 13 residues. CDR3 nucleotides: TGTGCCAGCACCGAGATCGGGGTAGAGACCCAGTACTTC. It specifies CASTEIGVETQYF.

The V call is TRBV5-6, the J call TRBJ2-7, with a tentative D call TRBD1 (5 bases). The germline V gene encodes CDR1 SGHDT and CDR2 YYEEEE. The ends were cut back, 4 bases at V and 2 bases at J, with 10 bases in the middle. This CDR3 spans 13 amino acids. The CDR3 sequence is CASSPDKAYEQYF. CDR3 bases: TGTGCCAGCAGCCCGGACAAAGCCTACGAGCAGTACTTC.

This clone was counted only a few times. The CDR3 sequence: CASSSLQVQRYSNQPQHF. The CDR3 coding sequence is TGTGCCAGCAGCTCGCTCCAAGTACAGAGATATAGCAATCAGCCCCAGCATTTT. This chain joins TRBV28 and TRBJ1-5; D gene unclear. The CDR3 loop spans 18 amino acids. Germline V CDR1 and CDR2: MDHEN, SYDVKM. Trimming left V 6 bases short and J 0 bases short, with 21 bases between.

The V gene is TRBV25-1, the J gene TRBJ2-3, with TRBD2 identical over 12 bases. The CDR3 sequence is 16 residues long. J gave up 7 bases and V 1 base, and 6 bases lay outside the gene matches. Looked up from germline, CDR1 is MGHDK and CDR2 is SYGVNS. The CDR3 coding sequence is TGTGCCAGCAGTGAATCCACTAGCGGGAGGCGGCATACGCAGTATTTT. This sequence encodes CASSESTSGRRHTQYF.

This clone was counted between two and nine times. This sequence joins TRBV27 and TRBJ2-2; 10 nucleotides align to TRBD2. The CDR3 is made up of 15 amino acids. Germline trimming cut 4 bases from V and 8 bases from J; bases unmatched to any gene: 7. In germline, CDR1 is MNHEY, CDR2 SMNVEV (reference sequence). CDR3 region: CASSSTSGIGGELFF. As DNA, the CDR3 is TGTGCCAGCAGTTCAACTAGCGGGATTGGGGGGGAGCTGTTTTTT.

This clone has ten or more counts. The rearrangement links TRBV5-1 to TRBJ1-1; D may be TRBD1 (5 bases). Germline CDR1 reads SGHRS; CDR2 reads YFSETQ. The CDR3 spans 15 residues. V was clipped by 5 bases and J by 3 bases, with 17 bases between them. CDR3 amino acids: CASRVIVGGDTEAFF. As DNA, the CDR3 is TGCGCCAGCAGGGTGATCGTCGGAGGGGACACTGAAGCTTTCTTT.

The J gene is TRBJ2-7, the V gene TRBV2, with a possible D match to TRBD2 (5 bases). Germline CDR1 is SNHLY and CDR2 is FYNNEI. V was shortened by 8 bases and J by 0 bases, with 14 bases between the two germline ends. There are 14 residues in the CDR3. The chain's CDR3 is CASAGVIGSYEQYF. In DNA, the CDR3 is TGTGCCAGCGCCGGGGTGATAGGCTCCTACGAGCAGTACTTC.

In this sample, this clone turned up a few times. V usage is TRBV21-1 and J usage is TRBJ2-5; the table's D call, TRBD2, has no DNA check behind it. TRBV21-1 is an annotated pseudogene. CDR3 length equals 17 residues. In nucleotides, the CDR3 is TGTGCCAGCAGCAAAGGAGGGACTCTAGGGTGGCCGGAGACCCAGTACTTC. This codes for CASSKGGTLGWPETQYF.

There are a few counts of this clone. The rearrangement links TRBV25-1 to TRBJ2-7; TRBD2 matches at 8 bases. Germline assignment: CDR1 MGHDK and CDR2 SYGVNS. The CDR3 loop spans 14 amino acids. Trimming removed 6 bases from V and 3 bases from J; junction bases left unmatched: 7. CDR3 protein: CASRPGAGGYEQYF. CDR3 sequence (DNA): TGTGCCAGCAGACCCGGGGCGGGAGGCTACGAGCAGTACTTC.

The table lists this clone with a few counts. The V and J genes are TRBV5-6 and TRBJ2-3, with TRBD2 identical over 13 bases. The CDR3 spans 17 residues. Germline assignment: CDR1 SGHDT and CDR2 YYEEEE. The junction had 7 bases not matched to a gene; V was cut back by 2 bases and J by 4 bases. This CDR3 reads CASSFRTSGRRADTQYF. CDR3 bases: TGTGCCAGCAGCTTCCGGACTAGCGGGAGACGTGCAGATACGCAGTATTTT.

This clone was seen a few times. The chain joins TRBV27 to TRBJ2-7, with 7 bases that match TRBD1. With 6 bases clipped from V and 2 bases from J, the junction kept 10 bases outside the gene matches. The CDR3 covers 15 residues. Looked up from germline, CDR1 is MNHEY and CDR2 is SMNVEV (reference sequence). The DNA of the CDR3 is TGTGCCAGCAGGTACCGTAGGGGGCTTGCCTACGAGCAGTACTTC. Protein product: CASRYRRGLAYEQYF.

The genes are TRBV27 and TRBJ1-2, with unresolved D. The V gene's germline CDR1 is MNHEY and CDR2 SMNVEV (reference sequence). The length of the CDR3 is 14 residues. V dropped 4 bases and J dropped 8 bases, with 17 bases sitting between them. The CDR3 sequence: CASSSFGRDEGYTF. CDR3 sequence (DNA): TGTGCCAGCAGTTCCTTTGGGAGGGATGAGGGCTACACCTTC.

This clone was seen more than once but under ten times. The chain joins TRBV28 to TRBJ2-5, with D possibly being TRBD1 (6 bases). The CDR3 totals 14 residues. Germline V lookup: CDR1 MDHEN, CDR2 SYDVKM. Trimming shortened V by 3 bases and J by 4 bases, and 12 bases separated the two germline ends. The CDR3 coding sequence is TGTGCCAGCAGTTTGGCAGGGGCGCGAGAGACCCAGTACTTC. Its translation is CASSLAGARETQYF.

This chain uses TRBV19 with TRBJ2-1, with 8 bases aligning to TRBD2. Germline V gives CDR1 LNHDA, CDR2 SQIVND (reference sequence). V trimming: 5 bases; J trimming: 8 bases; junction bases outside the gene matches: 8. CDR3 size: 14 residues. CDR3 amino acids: CASSGSGSIYEQFF. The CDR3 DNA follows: TGTGCCAGTAGTGGGAGCGGGAGTATCTATGAGCAGTTCTTC.

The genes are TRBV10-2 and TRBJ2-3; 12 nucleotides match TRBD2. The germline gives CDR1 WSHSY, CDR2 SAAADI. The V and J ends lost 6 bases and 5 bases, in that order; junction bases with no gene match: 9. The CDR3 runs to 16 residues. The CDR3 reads CASSRLAGVGEDTQYF. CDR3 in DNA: TGCGCCAGCAGCCGACTAGCGGGGGTGGGTGAAGATACGCAGTATTTT.

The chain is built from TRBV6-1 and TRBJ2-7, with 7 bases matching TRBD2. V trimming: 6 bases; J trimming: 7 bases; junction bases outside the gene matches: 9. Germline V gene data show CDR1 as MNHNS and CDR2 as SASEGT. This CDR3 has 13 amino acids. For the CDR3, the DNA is TGTGCCAGCAGCGCCGCGGGAGTCTGGGAGCAGTACTTC. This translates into CASSAAGVWEQYF.

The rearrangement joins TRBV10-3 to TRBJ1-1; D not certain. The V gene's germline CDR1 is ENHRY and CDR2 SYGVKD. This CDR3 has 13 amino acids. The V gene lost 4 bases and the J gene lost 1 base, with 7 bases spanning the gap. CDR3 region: CAISGGSNTEAFF. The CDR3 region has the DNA TGTGCCATCAGTGGCGGGTCGAACACTGAAGCTTTCTTT.

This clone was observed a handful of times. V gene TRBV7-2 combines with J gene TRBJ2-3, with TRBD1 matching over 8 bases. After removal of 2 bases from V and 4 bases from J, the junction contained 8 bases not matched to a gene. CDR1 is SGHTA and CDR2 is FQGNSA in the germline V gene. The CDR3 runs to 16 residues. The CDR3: CASSLMGQQGADTQYF. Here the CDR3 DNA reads TGTGCCAGCAGCTTAATGGGGCAACAGGGGGCAGATACGCAGTATTTT.

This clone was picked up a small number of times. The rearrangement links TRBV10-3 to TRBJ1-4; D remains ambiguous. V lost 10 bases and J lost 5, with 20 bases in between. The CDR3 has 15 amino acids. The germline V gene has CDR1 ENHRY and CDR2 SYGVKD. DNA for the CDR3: TGTGCCACGCAAGGTGAGGGCCGAAAGAATGAAAAACTGTTTTTT. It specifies CATQGEGRKNEKLFF.